Below, one TCR beta chain is given with its context. Its antigen is still unknown. This sample is part of a study of blood T cells in healthy people across ages. General observations from the study: Aged donors had fewer naive CD4+ cells and lower diversity than long-lived donors. The study regarded diversity estimates from one million T cells as underestimates. No one knew whether donors had CMV, which possibly confounded expanded clonotype changes.

Each sample gave at least 7 million isolated PBMCs. There are 15 residues in the CDR3. In germline, CDR1 is MDHEN, CDR2 SYDVKM. Trimming at V came to 2 bases and at J to 4 bases, leaving 3 bases not matched to a gene. Combining a sample-barcoded 5' primer with a J-beta primer mix, a second PCR ran for about 6 to 12 cycles. One entry per CDR3 protein results from TCRdb running MiXCR on the 5' RACE reads. The sample consists of roughly 1.4 million distinct CDR3 sequences, approximately 59% of them appearing once. The chain is built from TRBV28 and TRBJ2-5; 11 bases map to TRBD1. Sequencing was performed on blood. This clonotype was obtained from a man aged 18 to 30 in good health. The CDR3 DNA is TGTGCCAGCAGTTTACGAGGGACAGGGGGAGAGACCCAGTACTTC. Protein sequence: CASSLRGTGGETQYF.